This T cell receptor beta chain emerged from a study of Graves' ophthalmopathy and Graves' hyperthyroidism (dated by TCRdb to about 2018). Regarding the research as a whole: A patient counted as having stable hyperthyroidism if there was no progression to ophthalmopathy within 18 months of follow-up. The study used signatures of the TCR beta repertoire to tell Graves' ophthalmopathy apart from Graves' hyperthyroidism and to predict which patients would progress to ophthalmopathy. An independent validation cohort was composed of 18 hyperthyroidism patients and some 16 patients who later progressed from hyperthyroidism to ophthalmopathy. Following sampling, methimazole starting at 30 mg daily was administered to hyperthyroidism patients, and high-dose intravenous methylprednisolone was administered to ophthalmopathy patients. In total, 120 to 150 blood samples were TCR-sequenced: some 43 ophthalmopathy, some 75 hyperthyroidism and about 17 hyperthyroidism-to-ophthalmopathy patients. To explore V-J signatures that distinguish ophthalmopathy from hyperthyroidism, a discovery set of about a hundred patients was enrolled, made up of around 40 with ophthalmopathy and 55 to 65 with stable hyperthyroidism. T-cell repertoires of thyroid tissue and blood were compared in 5 or 6 hyperthyroidism patients.

Patients with hyperthyroidism were aged 18 to 65 years, had been newly diagnosed, and had a disease duration of less than 2 months. Patients were excluded if they had other autoimmune diseases, uncontrolled infections, pregnancy or lactation. Diagnosis was based on clinical symptoms, serum thyroxine, TRAb, thyroid ultrasound and orbital computed tomography. Total RNA was extracted with Trizol reagent and quality-checked on an Agilent 2100 Bioanalyzer. The research as a whole found: Sample size was not statistically predetermined, and group allocation was not concealed from the investigators. In cross-validation, the 13-signature model distinguished ophthalmopathy from stable hyperthyroidism with about 89% sensitivity and roughly 81% specificity, while in the test set the corresponding values were about 80% and 75%. In validation, the model predicted ophthalmopathy progression with more than 55% sensitivity and 72.22% specificity; some twelve predicted patients were CT-confirmed with GO in a median of about 6.1 months. Among expanded thyroid clonotypes with frequency above 0.001, most also showed up in blood, which suggests that blood repertoires may reflect the thyroid immune response.

With respect to this clonotype: Its specific antigen is unknown. The record has no base qualities; no much larger clone is one base away.

For repertoire sequencing, TCR beta CDR3 regions were amplified from RNA transcripts. The first round of RT-PCR was done with HTBI primers and the Qiagen OneStep RT-PCR kit, and was followed by a second round of multiplex PCR, then size selection and purification. Libraries were sequenced on an Illumina HiSeq2000 using paired-end 100 bp reads. Per the source publication's procedure: SOAPnuke was used to process the reads, throwing out any read that had adapters, had uncalled bases, had a mean Phred below 15, or lacked an exact constant-primer or identifier match. COPE v1.2.5 was used to merge the high-quality paired reads. Clonotypes were defined as unique nucleotide sequences and were aligned to IMGT TRB V, D and J references using MiTCR v1.1. The analysis was limited to V-J combinations with a frequency above 0.0001, which together covered about 99% of repertoires. For each V-J combination, a TCR clonal expansion and chaos score was defined as F50 clonal expansion divided by the chaos observed in the TCRdist matrix. Features were reduced by Welch's t-statistics and random forest to about a dozen V-J combinations, which fed a naive Bayes classifier. The similarity between thyroid and blood repertoires was quantified using the Morisita-Horn index. TCRdb trimmed the raw reads at Q25, called clones with MiXCR and kept productive beta chains. Every distinct CDR3 protein forms one entry, paired with its most common genes and DNA. These V and J calls originate from TCRdb's pipeline instead of the authors' own analysis. Recorded for this sample are 900,000 to 1,200,000 distinct CDR3 sequences; around a third of them occurred a single time. The top ten hold 11% of the sample.

The TCR originated in an adult man with Graves' hyperthyroidism. The sample consisted of peripheral blood or thyroid tissue (not recorded which).

The nucleotide sequence reads as follows: TGTGCCAGCAGCACCTCAAGACAGGGTTTGCCCACCGGGGAGCTGTTTTTT. This encodes CASSTSRQGLPTGELFF. This sequence uses TRBV25-1 and TRBJ2-2; 7 middle bases align to TRBD1. Trimming takes 6 bases off V and 4 bases off J; junction bases not matched to a gene: 14. The CDR3 starts with the cysteine, ends with the phenylalanine, and has 17 residues. Just the 51-base CDR3 DNA is kept, in frame starting at base 1. CDR1 is given as MGHDK and CDR2 as SYGVNS, both from the germline V gene.